A single sample gave rise to the 20 T cell receptor beta chains below, sequenced in a study of T cells in localized non-small cell lung cancer. The data were produced by immunoSEQ multiplex PCR, yet TCRdb's version contains in-frame clones alone and is incomplete. Among roughly 2,400 clones listed, about 30% were seen once. This material consisted of lung tumor tissue, taken before any cancer treatment. These receptors all stem from a male donor older than 55 with stage III squamous cell lung carcinoma.

The chain couples TRBV28 to TRBJ2-1; 10 bases map to TRBD2. The CDR3 covers 14 residues. With 4 bases clipped from V and 8 bases from J, the junction kept 5 bases outside the gene matches. Per the germline V gene, CDR1 is MDHEN and CDR2 is SYDVKM. DNA of the CDR3: TGTGCCAGCAGTTATAGCGGGAGGTGGGATGAGCAGTTCTTC. Protein product: CASSYSGRWDEQFF.

This clone is categorized as medium-sized. V and J are TRBV11-3 and TRBJ1-2; D is perhaps TRBD1 (6 bases). CDR1 is SGHNT and CDR2 is YENEEA in the germline V gene. V dropped 5 bases and J dropped 13 bases, with 29 bases sitting between them. This CDR3 contains 16 residues. The chain's CDR3 is CASSPAGGRLPPGLTF. For the CDR3, the DNA is TGTGCCAGCAGCCCGGCCGGGGGGCGACTTCCTCCAGGTCTCACCTTC.

J is TRBJ2-7 and V is TRBV30; D unresolved. The V and J ends lost 1 base and 4 bases respectively, with 11 bases between them. Germline CDR1 reads GTSNPN; CDR2 reads SVGIG (reference sequence). The CDR3 contains 13 residues. The CDR3 loop is CAWSALVGYEQYF. DNA for the CDR3: TGTGCCTGGAGTGCCTTGGTCGGTTACGAGCAGTACTTC.

The chain has TRBV11-3 and TRBJ2-3, with 8 positions matching TRBD2. V shed 0 bases, J shed 3 bases, and the junction held 5 bases outside the gene matches. Germline lookup yields CDR1 SGHNT and CDR2 YENEEA. The CDR3 length is 16 residues. Written as DNA, the CDR3 is TGTGCCAGCAGCTTAGATCCCTCGGGAGGGACAGATACGCAGTATTTT. This encodes CASSLDPSGGTDTQYF.

The V gene is TRBV29-1, the J gene TRBJ2-3, with 13 bases that match TRBD2. V shed 4 bases and J 4 bases; nucleotides not matched to a gene: 5. This CDR3 contains 15 residues. Germline V CDR1 and CDR2: SQVTM, ANQGSEA. The CDR3 DNA is TGCAGCGTTGCCGGACTAGCGGGAGCATCAGATACGCAGTATTTT. This sequence encodes CSVAGLAGASDTQYF.

The chain links TRBV1 to TRBJ1-2; TRBD1, the D gene given by the table, was not confirmed from the DNA. TRBV1 is tagged as a pseudogene. The CDR3 is made up of 15 amino acids. DNA for the CDR3: TGCGCCAGCAGCCAAGTGGCAGGGATAACCTATGGCTACACCTTC. It specifies CASSQVAGITYGYTF.

This chain uses TRBV28 with TRBJ1-1; D is undetermined. Germline CDR1 reads MDHEN; CDR2 reads SYDVKM. The CDR3 contains 12 residues. V was shortened by 7 bases and J by 8 bases, with 14 bases between the two germline ends. CDR3 nucleotide sequence: TGTGCCAGCAATCATGGGCAGATAGAAGCTTTCTTT. Encoded protein: CASNHGQIEAFF.

This clone has more than one count but fewer than ten. The chain has TRBV9 and TRBJ2-1; 9 nucleotides match TRBD2. V was pared by 4 bases and J by 4 bases, with 6 bases of the junction left unmatched. Germline lookup yields CDR1 SGDLS and CDR2 YYNGEE. The CDR3 contains 15 residues. This CDR3 is CASSTRTSAYNEQFF. CDR3 nucleotide sequence: TGTGCCAGCAGCACTAGGACTAGCGCATACAATGAGCAGTTCTTC.

V and J are TRBV9 and TRBJ1-3; 7 nucleotides agree with TRBD1. V lost 3 bases and J lost 2; bases outside the gene matches: 5. The CDR3 is 15 amino acids. CDR1 is SGDLS, CDR2 YYNGEE, per germline. CDR3 sequence reads: CASSAGQRTGNTIYF. The DNA of the CDR3 is TGTGCCAGCAGCGCGGGACAGCGGACTGGAAACACCATATATTTT.

This clone was seen only a few times. The chain combines TRBV10-3 with TRBJ2-1; 11 nucleotides align to TRBD1. The CDR3 covers 16 residues. Unmatched junction bases numbered 9, after V lost 4 bases and J lost 7 bases. Germline lookup yields CDR1 ENHRY and CDR2 SYGVKD. CDR3 residues: CAISGLRDRGINEQFF. The CDR3 bases are TGTGCCATCAGTGGGCTCCGGGACAGGGGGATTAATGAGCAGTTCTTC.

The J gene is TRBJ2-7, the V gene TRBV11-3; 8 nucleotides match TRBD2. Trimming cost V 2 bases and J 5 bases; bases outside gene matches: 8. Germline CDR1 SGHNT, CDR2 YENEEA. This CDR3 is 15 amino acids long. The CDR3 sequence is CASSLSGTGGDEQYF. The CDR3 DNA reads as TGTGCCAGCAGCTTATCTGGGACGGGAGGGGACGAGCAGTACTTC.

This chain links TRBV11-3 with TRBJ2-3; D gene unclear. The CDR3 has 14 residues. Germline CDR1 SGHNT, CDR2 YENEEA. V was pared by 3 bases and J by 2 bases, with 9 bases between. The CDR3 region has the DNA TGTGCCAGCAGCTTGTCCGGGTCCACAGATACGCAGTATTTT. It specifies CASSLSGSTDTQYF.

The chain has TRBV6-8 and TRBJ1-5, with D perhaps TRBD1 (6 bases). The V and J ends lost 2 bases and 4 bases respectively, with 6 bases between them. Germline CDR1 is MNHGY and CDR2 is SAAAGT. There are 13 residues in the CDR3. CDR3 region: CASSYQGNQPQHF. CDR3 in DNA: TGTGCCAGCAGTTACCAGGGGAATCAGCCCCAGCATTTT.

This clone was detected a few times. The chain has TRBV15 and TRBJ2-5, with D maybe TRBD2 (5 bases). V was trimmed by 5 bases and J by 0 bases, leaving 10 bases between them. Germline V lookup: CDR1 LNHNV, CDR2 YYDKDF (reference sequence). There are 14 residues in the CDR3. The CDR3 sequence: CATSGGRNQETQYF. The DNA of the CDR3 is TGTGCCACCAGCGGAGGACGGAACCAAGAGACCCAGTACTTC.

This clone showed up just a few times. V and J are TRBV14 and TRBJ2-1, with 13 bases matching TRBD2. This CDR3 contains 15 residues. J lost 5 bases, V lost 4 bases, and 2 bases had no gene match. CDR1 is SGHDN, CDR2 FVKESK, per germline. The CDR3 DNA reads TGTGCCAGCAGCCTACTAGCGGGAGGGGACAATGAGCAGTTCTTC. This sequence encodes CASSLLAGGDNEQFF.

The rearrangement links TRBV18 to TRBJ2-1; the D gene is possibly TRBD2 (5 bases). V lost 2 bases, J lost 8 bases, and 19 bases lay in between. The CDR3 has 16 amino acids. Germline V gene sequence: CDR1 KGHSH, CDR2 LQKENI. CDR3 loop: CASSPRQAGLGDEQFF. CDR3 nucleotides: TGTGCCAGCTCACCAAGGCAGGCCGGGCTGGGAGATGAGCAGTTCTTC.

This clone turned up a few times. The chain couples TRBV11-3 to TRBJ2-7; tentative D call: TRBD2 (6 bases). CDR1 is SGHNT, CDR2 YENEEA, per germline. This CDR3 comprises 16 residues. V lost 3 bases and J lost 0, with 15 bases in between. DNA of the CDR3: TGTGCCAGCAGCTTGGCTCCCGGGAGTACCTCCTACGAGCAGTACTTC. Protein: CASSLAPGSTSYEQYF.

V is TRBV30 and J is TRBJ2-1, with D unresolved. This CDR3 region has 12 residues. The germline gives CDR1 GTSNPN, CDR2 SVGIG (reference sequence). Deletions cut 0 bases from V and 7 bases from J, with 7 bases between. DNA for the CDR3: TGTGCCTGGAGTGTAAACGGGAATGAGCAGTTCTTC. Protein product: CAWSVNGNEQFF.

This clone was detected a few times. For the CDR3, the DNA is TGCGCCAGCAGCTTGGGGGAGGCGAACACCGGGGAGCTGTTTTTT. Protein: CASSLGEANTGELFF. The chain couples TRBV5-1 to TRBJ2-2, with D possibly matching TRBD2 (6 bases). Germline CDR1 SGHRS, CDR2 YFSETQ. V shed 0 bases and J shed 0 bases, with 6 bases lying between them. This CDR3 contains 15 residues.

In this sample, this clone turned up a few times. This rearrangement joins TRBV11-3 to TRBJ2-7, with 11 nucleotides matching TRBD2. The CDR3 covers 15 residues. Germline assignment: CDR1 SGHNT and CDR2 YENEEA. V shed 3 bases and J 5 bases; nucleotides not matched to a gene: 6. The CDR3 DNA reads TGTGCCAGCAGCTTTAGGGCTAGCGGGAGGAACGAGCAGTACTTC. Protein sequence: CASSFRASGRNEQYF.